This TCR beta chain was captured by sequencing in a study of Ad26.COV2.S vaccination and SARS-CoV-2 variants (dated by TCRdb to the early 2020s). In terms of the full investigation: The specificity and breadth of SARS-CoV-2-reactive T cell receptors after Ad26.COV2.S vaccination were assessed by TCRbeta repertoire sequencing. The TCR-sequenced set comprised around 30 samples: approximately 19 Ad26.COV2.S vaccine recipients, 5 placebo recipients and 8 SARS-CoV-2 convalescent individuals.

The sample holds one count of this clone. Its binding antigen is unknown. Base qualities are not at hand, and no much larger clone is one base apart. The immunoSEQ Assay was used to sequence TCRbeta CDR3 regions. After extraction, genomic DNA underwent amplification by bias-controlled multiplex PCR, followed by high-throughput sequencing. The paper's data handling went like this. To quantify the absolute abundance of every unique TCRbeta CDR3 region, sequences were collapsed and filtered. T cell fraction was estimated by normalization of TCRbeta template counts to usable DNA, with usable DNA being measured through amplification of reference genes present in all nucleated cells. Repertoire TCRs were annotated as SARS-CoV-2-specific when V gene, CDR3 amino acid sequence and J gene were exactly matched to a known reactive TCR set. The reference SARS-CoV-2 TCR set was obtained from MIRA and was filtered for enrichment in COVID-19-positive ImmuneCODE repertoires, whereby public or cross-reactive TCRs were removed. Based on the MIRA antigens, annotated TCRs were further analysed at the level of specific ORF or position within ORF. Depth was the summed frequency of annotated unique rearrangements, while breadth was defined as annotated unique rearrangements over total unique productive rearrangements. Group comparisons of TCR breadth used two-sided Wilcoxon rank-sum tests. TCRdb stores this immuneACCESS table with in-frame sequences only. Part of the clones is absent; in the studies checked, under half of the shortfall reflects unresolved V genes, and no reason is known for the rest. Clone size and V and J calls were adopted from that table, with D and trimming inferred from the DNA. This sample is represented by about 97,000 clones; around 81% of them were singletons. The ten largest clonotypes hold about 18% of the sample.

What the study reported, not specific to this receptor: Comparable non-spike TCR breadth was observed between vaccine and placebo recipients, consistent with only spike being contained in the vaccine. It was noted by the authors that total T cell responses may have been underestimated by the TCR breadth and depth analyses. Substantial breadth of spike-specific CD8+ and CD4+ T cell responses was reported after vaccination. Spike-specific TCR breadth was higher in Ad26.COV2.S recipients than in placebo recipients (P = 0.0014).

Interpreted using the paper, the time point label stands for: individuals recovered from natural SARS-CoV-2 infection. Measured from the cysteine to the phenylalanine, the CDR3 is 16 residues long. Of the read, only the CDR3 DNA is kept; its 48 bases are in frame from base 1. The germline V gene sets CDR1 to SGHRS and CDR2 to YFSETQ. V gives up 4 bases and J gives up 0 bases, and the segment between their germline ends measures 13 bases. The sequence derives from a human donor who had recovered from COVID-19. The V gene is TRBV5-1 and the J gene is TRBJ2-2; the D gene lacks a confident call. The sample here was peripheral blood, taken after recovery from COVID-19. The nucleotide sequence reads as follows: TGCGCCAGCAGCGTAACCCGAATCGCGAACACCGGGGAGCTGTTTTTT. Its translation reads: CASSVTRIANTGELFF.